Each of the 7 T cell receptor beta chains below was sequenced from the same sample in a study of T cell responses to AZD1222 COVID-19 vaccine. Assay used: immunoSEQ multiplex PCR; TCRdb lists only in-frame clones, some missing. The sample holds 90,000 to 100,000 clones, approximately 84% seen once. The sample here was peripheral blood, taken 28 days after the second AZD1222 dose. The receptors shown here come from an adult who received the AZD1222 COVID-19 vaccine.

This chain connects TRBV10-3 to TRBJ1-1; no clear D. V was pared by 3 bases and J by 1 base, with 12 bases between. The CDR3 is made up of 15 amino acids. In germline, CDR1 is ENHRY, CDR2 SYGVKD. CDR3 sequence reads: CAISDSSGTNTEAFF. In DNA, the CDR3 is TGTGCCATCAGTGATTCGTCCGGTACGAACACTGAAGCTTTCTTT.

The count of this clone is one. The chain joins TRBV10-1 to TRBJ1-5, with 8 nucleotides matching TRBD1. The CDR3 length is 18 residues. The ends lost 0 bases at V and 6 bases at J; junction bases unmatched: 13. In germline, CDR1 is WNHNN, CDR2 SYGVQD (reference sequence). The CDR3 DNA reads TGCGCCAGCAGTGAGTCCCATGGACAGGGTAGTACGGGTCAGCCCCAGCATTTT. Protein: CASSESHGQGSTGQPQHF.

The rearrangement links TRBV29-1 to TRBJ1-2, with 7 bases lining up with TRBD1. CDR1 is SQVTM, CDR2 ANQGSEA, per germline. This CDR3 spans 13 amino acids. Unmatched junction bases numbered 4, after V lost 5 bases and J lost 1 base. As DNA, the CDR3 is TGCAGCGTTACGGGACAGATTAACTATGGCTACACCTTC. Its protein is CSVTGQINYGYTF.

The chain uses TRBV5-1 and TRBJ1-1; D possibly corresponds to TRBD1 (5 bases). Per germline, CDR1 SGHRS and CDR2 YFSETQ. The CDR3 consists of 14 residues. The V gene lost 0 bases and the J gene lost 7 bases, with 13 bases spanning the gap. Here the CDR3 DNA reads TGCGCCAGCAGCTTGGGCCGGGGCGGGGTTGAAGCTTTCTTT. Translation gives CASSLGRGGVEAFF.

This clone appeared a few times. V gene TRBV7-2 combines with J gene TRBJ2-1, with D maybe TRBD2 (6 bases). V lost 3 bases and J 2 bases, leaving 14 bases between the germline ends. The CDR3 is 16 residues long. Germline CDR1 and CDR2: SGHTA and FQGNSA. In DNA, the CDR3 is TGTGCCAGCAGCTTTGTGGCGGGACCAACCTACAATGAGCAGTTCTTC. Translated, it gives CASSFVAGPTYNEQFF.

The chain is built from TRBV5-1 and TRBJ2-1; the match to TRBD2 covers 10 bases. This CDR3 has 15 residues. Unmatched junction bases numbered 3, after V lost 3 bases and J lost 3 bases. The germline V gene has CDR1 SGHRS and CDR2 YFSETQ. For the CDR3, the DNA is TGCGCCAGCAGCTCCCGGACTAGCGGCTACAATGAGCAGTTCTTC. Amino acid sequence: CASSSRTSGYNEQFF.

The chain is built from TRBV5-1 and TRBJ2-1; tentatively, D is TRBD1 (5 bases). Germline-derived CDR1 and CDR2 are SGHRS and YFSETQ. CDR3 length: 15 residues. Trimming left V 0 bases short and J 4 bases short, with 11 bases between. CDR3 in amino acids: CASSLAGKGYNEQFF. CDR3 bases: TGCGCCAGCAGCTTGGCAGGGAAGGGGTACAATGAGCAGTTCTTC.